Listed here are 32 T cell receptor beta chains from one sample, sequenced in a study of blood T cell repertoires in COVID-19. Data came from immunoSEQ multiplex PCR; TCRdb stores just in-frame clones and leaves some out. The table has 400,000 or so clones, more than 75% seen once; the top ten hold 3%. The sequencing sample was made of peripheral blood. Source of these receptors: a human donor in a cohort sampled during active COVID-19.

The chain uses TRBV6-5 and TRBJ1-6; D might be TRBD1 (5 bases). Germline CDR1 and CDR2: MNHEY and SVGAGI. The CDR3 has 13 amino acids. The V end lost 5 bases, the J end lost 8 bases, and 10 bases lay between the germline ends. The CDR3 bases are TGTGCCAGCAGTACAGGAGTAGATTCACCCCTCCACTTT. Amino acid sequence: CASSTGVDSPLHF.

This clone was observed once. The chain carries TRBV30 and TRBJ1-3; 9 nucleotides align to TRBD1. J lost 4 bases, V lost 5 bases, and 15 bases had no gene match. CDR3 length equals 17 residues. From germline, CDR1 is GTSNPN and CDR2 SVGIG (reference sequence). The CDR3 nucleotides are TGTGCCTGGGGTCTACAGATGGGACAGGGCTACGGAAACACCATATATTTT. Its protein product is CAWGLQMGQGYGNTIYF.

V is TRBV15 and J is TRBJ2-7, with D perhaps matching TRBD2 (5 bases). V gave up 1 base and J gave up 7 bases, with 8 bases separating them. Germline-derived CDR1 and CDR2 are LNHNV and YYDKDF (reference sequence). The CDR3 has 12 residues. CDR3 loop: CATSRGGPEQYF. In DNA, the CDR3 is TGTGCCACCAGCAGAGGCGGGCCGGAGCAGTACTTC.

The chain uses TRBV6-5 and TRBJ1-5; TRBD1 agrees at 8 bases. V trimming: 7 bases; J trimming: 5 bases; junction bases outside the gene matches: 1. Looked up from germline, CDR1 is MNHEY and CDR2 is SVGAGI. This CDR3 is built from 12 residues. The CDR3 nucleotides read TGTGCCAGCACGACAGGGGATCAGCCCCAGCATTTT. This sequence encodes CASTTGDQPQHF.

The gene calls are TRBV30 and TRBJ1-3; the D is unclear. Trimming removed 2 bases from V and 2 bases from J, with 7 bases in between. CDR3 length equals 13 residues. CDR1 is GTSNPN and CDR2 is SVGIG in the germline V gene (reference sequence). CDR3 in amino acids: CAWSPVAGNTIYF. The CDR3 coding sequence is TGTGCCTGGAGTCCGGTGGCTGGAAACACCATATATTTT.

In DNA, the CDR3 is TGTGCCATCAGTGAGTCGACTCGGGACACTGAAGCTTTCTTT. This codes for CAISESTRDTEAFF. This chain connects TRBV10-3 to TRBJ1-1; no clear D. Germline V gene lookup returns CDR1 ENHRY and CDR2 SYGVKD. The CDR3 runs 14 residues. Trimming stripped 0 bases from V and 3 bases from J, with 8 bases between.

The V call is TRBV29-1, the J call TRBJ2-3; 14 nucleotides match TRBD2. The V segment lost 3 bases and the J segment 8 bases; nucleotides outside the gene matches: 7. The CDR3 spans 15 residues. The germline V gene encodes CDR1 SQVTM and CDR2 ANQGSEA. Here the CDR3 reads CSVDSGLAGVVTQYF. CDR3 coding DNA: TGCAGCGTTGATTCGGGACTAGCGGGAGTGGTTACGCAGTATTTT.

CDR3 bases: TGCGCCAGCAGCTTGCCGAGCGGGACCTATGGCTACACCTTC. Translated, it gives CASSLPSGTYGYTF. The V and J genes are TRBV5-1 and TRBJ1-2; D may be TRBD1 (5 bases). Trimming cost V 1 base and J 4 bases, with 11 bases left between them. This CDR3 region has 14 residues. From germline, CDR1 is SGHRS and CDR2 YFSETQ.

This chain joins TRBV6-5 and TRBJ2-5; D may be TRBD2 (6 bases). This CDR3 comprises 14 residues. Trimming took 6 bases from V and 2 from J, leaving 13 bases between them. The V gene's germline CDR1 is MNHEY and CDR2 SVGAGI. This CDR3 is CASSLSGSQETQYF. The CDR3 DNA reads as TGTGCCAGCAGCCTTAGCGGATCTCAAGAGACCCAGTACTTC.

The chain combines TRBV28 with TRBJ2-3; possibly TRBD2 for D (5 bases). V lost 6 bases to trimming and J lost 6 bases, with 7 bases between them. Germline CDR1 is MDHEN and CDR2 is SYDVKM. The CDR3 is 11 amino acids. The CDR3 sequence is CASSWRDTQYF. The CDR3 nucleotides are TGTGCCAGCAGCTGGAGGGATACGCAGTATTTT.

The chain carries TRBV19 and TRBJ2-7; 8 nucleotides match TRBD2. The germline CDR1 and CDR2 sequences are LNHDA and SQIVND (reference sequence). The CDR3 covers 18 residues. Unmatched junction bases numbered 20, after V lost 8 bases and J lost 2 bases. The CDR3 spells CASAGGGIAGYGTYEQYF. CDR3 coding DNA: TGTGCCAGTGCCGGCGGGGGGATAGCGGGGTATGGAACCTACGAGCAGTACTTC. The whole variable domain, filled in from reference TRBV19 and TRBJ2-7, reads DGGITQSPKYLFRKEGQNVTLSCEQNLNHDAMYWYRQDPGQGLRLIYYSQIVNDFQKGDIAEGYSVSREKKESFPLTVTSAQKNPTAFYLCASAGGGIAGYGTYEQYFGPGTRLTVT.

The chain uses TRBV19 and TRBJ2-1, with 9 bases lining up with TRBD2. The CDR3 extends over 18 amino acids. V shed 6 bases, J shed 2 bases, and the junction held 14 bases outside the gene matches. The germline V gene encodes CDR1 LNHDA and CDR2 SQIVND (reference sequence). The DNA for the CDR3 is TGTGCCAGTAGGCGGCGGGGGGGCTTCGTTTCAACCTACAATGAGCAGTTCTTC. Protein: CASRRRGGFVSTYNEQFF.

This clone is a singleton in its sample. The chain carries TRBV19 and TRBJ1-1; a possible D gene is TRBD1 (5 bases). CDR1 is LNHDA, CDR2 SQIVND, per germline (reference sequence). The CDR3 contains 15 residues. Trimming took 7 bases from V and 1 from J, leaving 16 bases between them. CDR3 protein: CASIPRWGRNTEAFF. CDR3 bases: TGTGCCAGTATCCCTCGATGGGGCAGGAACACTGAAGCTTTCTTT.

The chain uses TRBV18 and TRBJ2-5, with 16 positions matching TRBD2. V dropped 1 base and J dropped 5; count of bases not matched to a gene: 7. This CDR3 has 18 residues. Germline-derived CDR1 and CDR2 are KGHSH and LQKENI. CDR3 DNA sequence: TGTGCCAGCTCACCACGAGGGACTAGCGGGGGGGCCAGCGAGACCCAGTACTTC. This gives the protein CASSPRGTSGGASETQYF.

The CDR3 DNA reads as TGTGCCAGCAGAGACAGAATCCGGGCTGAAGCTTTCTTT. Its translation: CASRDRIRAEAFF. This chain connects TRBV12-3 or TRBV12-4 to TRBJ1-1; possibly TRBD1 for D (5 bases). This CDR3 spans 13 amino acids. Trimming removed 6 bases from V and 6 bases from J, with 14 bases in between.

The V and J genes are TRBV6-5 and TRBJ1-6; D not certain. The CDR3 has 16 residues. Germline CDR1 reads MNHEY; CDR2 reads SVGAGI. V was shortened by 0 bases and J by 0 bases, with 6 bases between the two germline ends. The CDR3 nucleotides are TGTGCCAGCAGTTACTCGGAGAGCTCCTATAATTCACCCCTCCACTTT. Protein: CASSYSESSYNSPLHF.

The chain couples TRBV2 to TRBJ2-3; no reliable D call. Germline V gives CDR1 SNHLY, CDR2 FYNNEI. This CDR3 contains 12 residues. Trimming removed 7 bases from V and 8 bases from J, with 13 bases in between. This CDR3 is CASTTTGGTQYF. The CDR3 DNA reads TGTGCCAGCACAACCACTGGTGGTACGCAGTATTTT.

The chain employs TRBV7-9 and TRBJ2-1; 9 bases fit TRBD2. This CDR3 spans 16 amino acids. Per the germline V gene, CDR1 is SEHNR and CDR2 is FQNEAQ (reference sequence). V shed 4 bases, J shed 9 bases, and the junction held 13 bases outside the gene matches. The CDR3 here is CASSSGELAGYREQFF. CDR3 in DNA: TGTGCCAGCAGCTCCGGGGAGCTAGCGGGATATCGTGAGCAGTTCTTC.

The genes are TRBV11-2 and TRBJ2-5; 9 positions agree with TRBD2. The V gene's germline CDR1 is SGHAT and CDR2 FQNNGV. The CDR3 totals 19 residues. V shed 3 bases, J shed 5 bases, and the junction held 19 bases outside the gene matches. CDR3 region: CASSFGGQMTSGERETQYF. In nucleotides, the CDR3 is TGTGCCAGCAGCTTTGGTGGTCAAATGACTAGCGGCGAACGGGAGACCCAGTACTTC.

J is TRBJ2-7 and V is TRBV10-2; TRBD2 matches at 10 bases. The V and J ends lost 5 bases and 5 bases, in that order; junction bases with no gene match: 6. This CDR3 has 14 residues. Germline-derived CDR1 and CDR2 are WSHSY and SAAADI. CDR3 loop: CASSPSGSVHEQYF. The CDR3 bases are TGCGCCAGCAGTCCTAGCGGGAGTGTCCACGAGCAGTACTTC.

The J gene is TRBJ1-1, the V gene TRBV5-4, with D perhaps TRBD1 (5 bases). With 2 bases removed from V and 0 bases from J, the gap between germline ends came to 20 bases. This CDR3 is built from 18 residues. CDR1 and CDR2 from the germline V gene are SGHNT and YYREEE (reference sequence). CDR3 amino acids: CASSLIKGALGLNTEAFF. For the CDR3, the DNA is TGTGCCAGCAGCTTAATAAAAGGGGCCTTAGGGTTGAACACTGAAGCTTTCTTT.

The chain combines TRBV9 with TRBJ2-5; 11 bases match TRBD2. After removal of 4 bases from V and 4 bases from J, the junction contained 3 bases not matched to a gene. CDR1 is SGDLS, CDR2 YYNGEE, per germline. The CDR3 consists of 14 residues. The CDR3 nucleotides are TGTGCCAGCAGCACAACTAGCGGGAGAGAGACCCAGTACTTC. Translating gives CASSTTSGRETQYF.

The rearrangement links TRBV5-4 to TRBJ2-5; TRBD1 agrees at 8 bases. The CDR3 contains 14 residues. After removal of 4 bases from V and 2 bases from J, the junction contained 4 bases not matched to a gene. Germline lookup yields CDR1 SGHNT and CDR2 YYREEE (reference sequence). DNA of the CDR3: TGTGCCAGCAGCCCATGGACAGGGCAAGAGACCCAGTACTTC. Amino acid sequence: CASSPWTGQETQYF.

J is TRBJ1-1 and V is TRBV3-1 (or the pseudogene TRBV3-2), with 7 bases aligning to TRBD1. This CDR3 is built from 16 residues. V lost 4 bases, J lost 2 bases, and 10 bases stayed unmatched. Germline CDR1 is LGHDT and CDR2 is YNNKEL (reference sequence). CDR3 sequence reads: CASSPPSGQINTEAFF. The CDR3 DNA sequence: TGTGCCAGCAGCCCTCCCTCGGGACAGATAAACACTGAAGCTTTCTTT.

The chain couples TRBV3-1 (or the pseudogene TRBV3-2) to TRBJ1-2; D not certain. CDR1 LGHDT and CDR2 YNNKEL come from the germline V gene (reference sequence). This CDR3 has 13 amino acids. Trimming took 4 bases from V and 1 from J, leaving 7 bases between them. This CDR3 reads CASSPRDNYGYTF. The CDR3 DNA reads TGTGCCAGCAGCCCCCGGGATAACTATGGCTACACCTTC.

This sequence joins TRBV7-3 and TRBJ2-2; 12 nucleotides match TRBD2. Germline V gene sequence: CDR1 SGHTA, CDR2 FQGTGA. Unmatched junction bases numbered 5, after V lost 4 bases and J lost 5 bases. CDR3 length: 16 residues. CDR3 amino acids: CASSSRTSGETGELFF. The CDR3 bases are TGTGCCAGCAGCTCCAGGACTAGCGGGGAAACCGGGGAGCTGTTTTTT. Together with reference TRBV7-3 and TRBJ2-2, the CDR3 gives the full variable domain: GAGVSQTPSNKVTEKGKYVELRCDPISGHTALYWYRQSLGQGPEFLIYFQGTGAADDSGLPNDRFFAVRPEGSVSTLKIQRTERGDSAVYLCASSSRTSGETGELFFGEGSRLTVL.

The V gene is TRBV7-3, the J gene TRBJ2-3; 8 nucleotides align to TRBD1. After removal of 5 bases from V and 4 bases from J, the junction contained 14 bases not matched to a gene. This CDR3 region has 17 residues. Germline V gives CDR1 SGHTA, CDR2 FQGTGA. The CDR3 is CASSPTGQGLGADTQYF. Here the CDR3 DNA reads TGTGCCAGCAGCCCCACCGGACAGGGATTGGGGGCAGATACGCAGTATTTT.

The V and J genes are TRBV2 and TRBJ2-3; 10 bases are a match to TRBD2. After removal of 4 bases from V and 5 bases from J, the junction contained 9 bases not matched to a gene. The CDR3 spans 16 residues. Germline CDR1 and CDR2: SNHLY and FYNNEI. CDR3 in DNA: TGTGCCAGCAGTGTCCCGCTAGCGGGGGTACGAGATACGCAGTATTTT. Amino acids: CASSVPLAGVRDTQYF.

The V and J genes are TRBV29-1 and TRBJ1-1; 7 nucleotides line up with TRBD1. This CDR3 contains 13 residues. Germline V CDR1 and CDR2: SQVTM, ANQGSEA. J lost 2 bases, V lost 7 bases, and 7 bases had no gene match. The CDR3, as DNA: TGCAGCGCCCAGGACAGGAGTAACACTGAAGCTTTCTTT. Protein: CSAQDRSNTEAFF.

The V call is TRBV28, the J call TRBJ1-2, with TRBD1 identical over 8 bases. The germline gives CDR1 MDHEN, CDR2 SYDVKM. With 1 base clipped from V and 2 bases from J, the junction kept 3 bases outside the gene matches. The CDR3 is made up of 15 amino acids. The DNA of the CDR3 is TGTGCCAGCAGTTTATTGGGACAGGCCAACTATGGCTACACCTTC. It yields the protein CASSLLGQANYGYTF.

J is TRBJ1-6 and V is TRBV5-4; D gene uncertain. Germline CDR1 and CDR2: SGHNT and YYREEE (reference sequence). The CDR3 loop spans 17 amino acids. The V and J ends lost 1 base and 3 bases respectively, with 14 bases between them. The CDR3 is CASSLRRGNFYNSPLHF. CDR3 nucleotide sequence: TGTGCCAGCAGCTTGCGGAGAGGGAACTTCTATAATTCACCCCTCCACTTT.

This chain connects TRBV2 to TRBJ2-7; 9 bases align to TRBD2. Germline CDR1 is SNHLY and CDR2 is FYNNEI. V dropped 8 bases and J dropped 3; count of bases not matched to a gene: 17. This CDR3 has 17 residues. CDR3 sequence (DNA): TGTGCCAGCTTTACGGCCCCCGCGACTAGCGGTAACTACGAGCAGTACTTC. Protein product: CASFTAPATSGNYEQYF. Full variable domain (remainder filled in from reference TRBV2 and TRBJ2-7): EPEVTQTPSHQVTQMGQEVILRCVPISNHLYFYWYRQILGQKVEFLVSFYNNEISEKSEIFDDQFSVERPDGSNFTLKIRSTKLEDSAMYFCASFTAPATSGNYEQYFGPGTRLTVT.